The T cell receptor beta chain described here comes from a study of T cell clonotyping in hematopoietic cell transplantation (dated by TCRdb to the early 2020s). At the level of the whole study: A total of some 130 blood samples were gathered in the study from fewer than 40 consecutive transplant recipients along with their related donors. Patient recruitment ran from September 2015 to January 2017, and follow-up continued until September 2020 or death.

In regard to this clone: Its target antigen remains unknown. No clone much larger than this one lies a single base away; base qualities are absent.

Related transplant donors provided blood samples for TCR beta sequencing. Nuclei Lysis Solution was used to extract genomic DNA from fresh or cryopreserved unfractionated peripheral blood mononuclear cells. What the research found in general, with its limitations: Overlap with donor repertoires was found for only a small fraction of recipient repertoires, with over 97% found to appear de novo at the given depth. Broader TCR repertoire diversity after transplant was predicted by Inverse Simpson Index values from donors and from recipients before transplant. The sample size was limited and the cells went unsorted, which meant the CD4 and CD8 repertoire contributions could not be told apart. After transplant, TCR diversity in recipients dropped, and pathologically expanded clonotypes climbed progressively between day 30 and day 180.

V loses 3 bases, J loses 0 bases, and the germline ends lie 10 bases apart. The CDR3 has 15 amino acids, counting the end cysteine and phenylalanine. The sequence is cut down to CDR3 DNA, 45 bases in frame from base 1. For CDR1 and CDR2, the germline V gene lists SGHDT and YYEEEE. TCR beta CDR3 regions were amplified from genomic DNA with the immunoSEQ assay, a bias-controlled multiplex PCR using V- and J-specific primers. A proprietary barcode and Illumina adapter sequences were added to the CDR3 amplicons in a second PCR step. An Illumina MiSeq instrument was used for sequencing of the CDR3 libraries. As for the original processing: Export and quality control were done with immunoSEQ Analyzer 3.0, while downstream analyses used R Bioconductor and Immunarch. Only productive rearrangements in the normalized downsampled data set were used to calculate repertoire metrics. Pathologically expanded clonotypes were defined as those larger than 5 templates in the normalized cohort. Repertoire diversity was measured with the Inverse Simpson Index. To capture all clonotypes, CMV-specificity analyses were performed on the non-normalized data set. TCRdb stores this immuneACCESS table with in-frame sequences only. Part of the clones is absent; in the studies checked, under half of the shortfall reflects unresolved V genes, and no reason is known for the rest. The V and J calls and clone size come from that table; D and trimming were worked out from the DNA. This sample lists around 16,000 clones; roughly 88% were detected once. The top ten constitute roughly 2.5% of the sample.

This receptor chain uses TRBV5-6 and TRBJ1-3; TRBD1 might be the D gene, on 6 matching bases. The origin of this receptor is a man aged 45-65 years in good health. Some clones in this sample may be carry-over from other donors' samples. The sequenced sample was peripheral blood mononuclear cells. The CDR3 reads CASSYPTGSGNTIYF. The DNA is TGTGCCAGCAGCTACCCGACAGGCTCTGGAAACACCATATATTTT.